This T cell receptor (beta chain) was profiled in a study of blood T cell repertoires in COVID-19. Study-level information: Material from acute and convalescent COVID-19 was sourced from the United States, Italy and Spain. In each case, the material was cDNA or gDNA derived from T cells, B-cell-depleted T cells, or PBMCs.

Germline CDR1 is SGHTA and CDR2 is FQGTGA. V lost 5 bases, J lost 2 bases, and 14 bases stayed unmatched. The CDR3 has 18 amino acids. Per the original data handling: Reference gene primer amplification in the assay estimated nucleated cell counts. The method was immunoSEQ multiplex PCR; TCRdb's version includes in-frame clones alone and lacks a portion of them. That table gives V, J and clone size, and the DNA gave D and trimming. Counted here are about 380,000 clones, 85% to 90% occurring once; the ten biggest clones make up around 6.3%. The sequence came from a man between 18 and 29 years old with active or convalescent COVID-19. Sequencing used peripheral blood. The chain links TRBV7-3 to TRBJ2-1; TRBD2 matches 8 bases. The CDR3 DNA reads TGTGCCAGCAGCGCCGTGGGTAGCGGGAAAGGCCCCTACAATGAGCAGTTCTTC. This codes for CASSAVGSGKGPYNEQFF.